This T cell receptor (beta chain) was obtained from a study of OX40 agonist ivuxolimab in advanced cancers. Study-wide background: At 0.01 to 10 mg/kg, ivuxolimab was administered intravenously to patients every 2 weeks.

As regards this clone: Its specificity is not known.

The protocol was immunoSEQ multiplex PCR, while the TCRdb copy is restricted to in-frame clones and leaves out a portion. The sample records 50,000 to 75,000 clones, about nine tenths being singletons. Study-level points and caveats: Normalized T-cell clonal expansion was also low in a subset of nonresponders.

Sequences were derived from CD4+ or CD8+ T cells sorted from blood, sampled in a trial of the OX40 agonist ivuxolimab. The sequence was obtained from an adult with an advanced solid tumor such as melanoma, head and neck, liver or kidney cancer.

Written as DNA, the CDR3 is TGTGCCAGCAGCTTGGGAGGTAGTAGGACACAAGATACGCAGTATTTT. Protein sequence: CASSLGGSRTQDTQYF. The chain combines TRBV5-4 with TRBJ2-3; D may be TRBD1 (5 bases). The CDR3 runs to 16 residues. Trimming took 0 bases from V and 5 from J, leaving 16 bases between them. CDR1 SGHNT and CDR2 YYREEE come from the germline V gene (reference sequence).